Listed below are T cell receptor beta chains from one sample, sequenced in a study of CD8 T cells in Susac syndrome. TCRdb re-called the immunoSEQ multiplex PCR reads through MiXCR, storing one row per CDR3 protein. The sample contains 120,000 to 150,000 distinct CDR3 sequences, approximately 95% of which appear only once. The sample taken for sequencing was CD4+ T cells from PBMCs. These receptors all come from a human donor with multiple sclerosis. Both conserved end residues are trimmed from each CDR3. The size field is filled for only some rows; it gives once, few, many or a size class.

ASSQFGGQGSYSGANVLT | TRBV6-1 | .
ASSYWASGSYEQY | TRBV6-2/TRBV6-3 | .
ASSPSLTSGGLRSYNEQF | TRBV4-3 | once
ASRTDGSSYEQY | TRBV12-3/TRBV12-4 | .
ASSLQGGASPLH | TRBV6-2/TRBV6-3 | once
ASSSRSGRSNAEQY | TRBV7-2 | .
SARALAVTDTQY | TRBV20-1 | .
SVERVGGAQGGNEQF | TRBV29-1 | .
ASSSFGTVSSYEQY | TRBV27 | .
AWSVRGLAGGSHFSGANVLT | TRBV30 | .
ASIQAAGQGMNTEAF | TRBV25-1 | .
ASSPGTERAF | TRBV28 | .
ASGSRSSYEQY | TRBV27 | .
ASSTSNQPQH | TRBV7-9 | .
ASSSSGTGANVLT | TRBV7-2 | .
ATSNRGADNEQF | TRBV24-1 | .
ASSQMGQPPYEQY | TRBV11-1 | .
ASSFYRDRGEQY | TRBV5-6 | .
ASSPQPNTEAF | TRBV7-3 | .
ASSQVGTSGRRETQY | TRBV3-1 | once
AWSKFTLSSYEQY | TRBV30 | .
SVLRGGDTGELF | TRBV29-1 | .
ASSLEGRETQY | TRBV5-4 | once
ASKVNTEAF | TRBV28 | .
ASSLEGNSPLH | TRBV7-9 | .
SARIQGRSQKNTEAF | TRBV20-1 | .
ASSQGGTSGSRDEQY | TRBV4-2 | .
SASGRGGLDTQY | TRBV20-1 | .
ASSLRAGGNNEQF | TRBV5-1 | .
ATSRDETTQY | TRBV15 | once
ASSVQLAGIYNEQF | TRBV9 | .
ATSSGWGGATDTQY | TRBV15 | .
ATSRGQGADTQY | TRBV15 | .
ASSSDRTDTQY | TRBV11-2 | .
ASSWGTSGSNEQF | TRBV27 | .
AWTLGASGGYT | TRBV30 | .
ASSSSTGTYGYT | TRBV5-1 | .
ASSHSGGPRRWEQY | TRBV6-2/TRBV6-3 | .
SALPPANVLT | TRBV20-1 | .
SVAELQETQY | TRBV29-1 | .
AWTRGRTGELF | TRBV30 | .
ARQAARQGEAF | TRBV30 | .
SVGLAAGNIQY | TRBV29-1 | .
ASSQWDRGNGYT | TRBV3-1 | .
ASSRDSKRLETQY | TRBV3-1 | .
SVPPHRGLSSGANVLT | TRBV29-1 | .
SAGQGSPTGELF | TRBV29-1 | .
ASSQLMRGTGELF | TRBV14 | once
ASSTRTSGTSYEQY | TRBV13 | .
ASSLRGTNYNEQF | TRBV12-3/TRBV12-4 | .
ASSFGTTPSYNEQF | TRBV5-1 | once
SVDRQRETQY | TRBV29-1 | .
SVTPRDADEKLF | TRBV29-1 | .
SAGARENIQY | TRBV20-1 | .
SAVSGNQPQH | TRBV29-1 | .